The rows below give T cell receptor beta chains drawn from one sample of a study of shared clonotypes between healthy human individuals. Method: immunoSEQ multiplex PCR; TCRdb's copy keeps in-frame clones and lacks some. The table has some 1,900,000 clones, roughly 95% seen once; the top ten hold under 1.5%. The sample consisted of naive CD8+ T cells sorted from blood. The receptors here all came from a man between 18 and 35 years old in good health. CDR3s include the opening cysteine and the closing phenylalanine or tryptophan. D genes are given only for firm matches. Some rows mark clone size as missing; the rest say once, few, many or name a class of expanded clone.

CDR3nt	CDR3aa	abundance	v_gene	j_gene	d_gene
TGTGCCAGCAGCTTAACTAGCGGGAGGGCCGATGAGCAGTTCTTC	CASSLTSGRADEQFF	few	TRBV7-2	TRBJ2-1	TRBD2
TGCGCCAGCAGCCAAGACGAACAGGGAAACACCATATATTTT	CASSQDEQGNTIYF	.	TRBV4-1	TRBJ1-3	.
TGTGCCAGCAGTTTACAGGTTCCTTCCACTAATGAAAAACTGTTTTTT	CASSLQVPSTNEKLFF	.	TRBV27	TRBJ1-4	.
TGCGCCAGCAGCCAAGATCTAGGGGGGAAAGATGGCTACACCTTC	CASSQDLGGKDGYTF	few	TRBV4-1	TRBJ1-2	.
TGTGCCAGCAGTTTACGGGGCGGAGAGACCCAGTACTTC	CASSLRGGETQYF	.	TRBV27	TRBJ2-5	.
TGTGCCAGCAGCCCCGCAGAGGGTTGGGAGACCCAGTACTTC	CASSPAEGWETQYF	.	TRBV7-9	TRBJ2-5	.
TGTGCCAGCAGTTACGGACTCGCCTTAAGCACAGATACGCAGTATTTT	CASSYGLALSTDTQYF	.	TRBV6-5	TRBJ2-3	.
TGTGCCAGCAGTGATGTATCCGGGACAGATATTTACGAGCAGTACTTC	CASSDVSGTDIYEQYF	.	TRBV25-1	TRBJ2-7	TRBD1
TGTGCCAGCAGCTTAGGCGGGGGCGCGGGTGGAAACACCATATATTTT	CASSLGGGAGGNTIYF	once	TRBV13	TRBJ1-3	.
TGTGCCAGCAGCTTGGCGGCTAGCGGGAGCGGCGAGCAGTACTTC	CASSLAASGSGEQYF	.	TRBV5-5	TRBJ2-7	TRBD2
TGTGCCAGCAGTTTTGGGACCCAAAACACTGAAGCTTTCTTT	CASSFGTQNTEAFF	.	TRBV27	TRBJ1-1	.
TGTGCCAGCAGCTTTTCAGAGGGGAACGAGCAGTACTTC	CASSFSEGNEQYF	.	TRBV28	TRBJ2-7	.
TGTGCCAGCAGCCCCCCTGCGGGGGGGCATAGTGTCAATGAGCAGTTCTTC	CASSPPAGGHSVNEQFF	.	TRBV9	TRBJ2-1	TRBD2
TGTGCCAGCAGTTACTCGAACGGGGGTTACAATGAGCAGTTCTTC	CASSYSNGGYNEQFF	once	TRBV6-5	TRBJ2-1	.
TGTGCCAGCAGCGGGCGCGGGTGGGGCTATGGCTACACCTTC	CASSGRGWGYGYTF	.	TRBV5-6	TRBJ1-2	.
TGTGCCAGCAGTTACTCTGGGGGGCCCTACAATGAGCAGTTCTTC	CASSYSGGPYNEQFF	.	TRBV6-5	TRBJ2-1	.
TGTGCCAGCAGTTTGGTGGGGGGTACCTACGAGCAGTACTTC	CASSLVGGTYEQYF	few	TRBV28	TRBJ2-7	.
TGTGCCAGCAGCCAAACGGCGCTAGGGGAAAAACTGTTTTTT	CASSQTALGEKLFF	.	TRBV14	TRBJ1-4	.
TGCGCCAGCAGTGAGTCAGGCCTAGCGGAGGGCGAGCAGTACTTC	CASSESGLAEGEQYF	.	TRBV10-1	TRBJ2-7	TRBD2
TGTGCCAGCAGCTTGCTGGGGACGGTCTACGAGCAGTACTTC	CASSLLGTVYEQYF	.	TRBV5-5	TRBJ2-7	.
TGTGCCAGCAGCCCCGGACAGGGCCCTCACTTC	CASSPGQGPHF	.	TRBV7-9	TRBJ1-2	TRBD1
TGTGCCAGCAGCTTATACGGGACAGGGGGCTACGAGCAGTACTTC	CASSLYGTGGYEQYF	.	TRBV7-8	TRBJ2-7	TRBD1
TGTGCCACCGGTCGTGAGGGGACAGCCAATAATCAGCCCCAGCATTTT	CATGREGTANNQPQHF	.	TRBV9	TRBJ1-5	TRBD1
TGTGCCAGCAGCCACCGCGGGGACTCCCCCTACGAGCAGTACTTC	CASSHRGDSPYEQYF	.	TRBV4-2	TRBJ2-7	.
TGTGCCAGCAGCTTCAGACAGGGGGCCTACGAGCAGTACTTC	CASSFRQGAYEQYF	.	TRBV9	TRBJ2-7	TRBD1
TGTGCCAGCAGTTACTCTTCCAGTAGCAATCAGCCCCAGCATTTT	CASSYSSSSNQPQHF	.	TRBV6-5	TRBJ1-5	.